The clone carrying this T cell receptor beta chain has only a few counts. What it binds is not known. Looked up from germline, CDR1 is MNHEY and CDR2 is SVGAGI. The V end was cut by 1 base, the J end by 2 bases, with 9 bases between. This CDR3 spans 14 amino acids. This record belongs to a study of blood T cells in healthy people across ages. General study findings and limits: Among long-lived donors, naive CD4+ cells were more numerous and diversity higher than in aged donors. Changes seen in expanded clonotypes were possibly confounded by donor CMV status left unknown.

A second PCR of about 7 to 12 cycles used a sample-barcoded 5' primer and a J-beta primer mix. One entry per CDR3 protein results from TCRdb running MiXCR on the 5' RACE reads. Here the sample spans fewer than 900,000 distinct CDR3 sequences, about 42% being singletons. This sequence was found in a woman aged 55-70 years in good health. The J gene is TRBJ2-7, the V gene TRBV6-5; D gene ambiguous. Material: blood. The CDR3 reads CASSYFTGPYEQYF. The DNA for the CDR3 is TGTGCCAGCAGTTACTTTACCGGGCCCTACGAGCAGTACTTC.